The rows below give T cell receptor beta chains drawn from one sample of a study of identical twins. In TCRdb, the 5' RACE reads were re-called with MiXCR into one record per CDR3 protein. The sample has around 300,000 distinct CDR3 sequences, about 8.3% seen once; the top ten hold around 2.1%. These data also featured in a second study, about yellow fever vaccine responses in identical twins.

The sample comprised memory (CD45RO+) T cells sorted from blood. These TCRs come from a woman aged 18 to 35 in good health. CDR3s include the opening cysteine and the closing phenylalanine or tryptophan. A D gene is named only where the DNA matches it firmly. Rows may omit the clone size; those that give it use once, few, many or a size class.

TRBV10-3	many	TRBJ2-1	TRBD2	TGTGCCATCAGTGAGTCCGGGACTAGTGGCAATGAGCAGTTCTTC	CAISESGTSGNEQFF
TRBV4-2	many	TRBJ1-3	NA	TGTGCCAGCAGCCCGCAATGGAGTAGCTCTGGAAACACCATATATTTT	CASSPQWSSSGNTIYF
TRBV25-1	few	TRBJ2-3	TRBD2	TGTGCCAGCAGTGAATCGGGACTAGCGGGGGGGCCTGGCACAGATACGCAGTATTTT	CASSESGLAGGPGTDTQYF
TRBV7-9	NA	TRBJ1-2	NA	TGTGCCAGCAGCTTAAGTAACAGGATCTATGGCTACACCTTC	CASSLSNRIYGYTF
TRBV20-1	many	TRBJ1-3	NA	TGCAGTGCTAGTGAGCACTCTGGAAACACCATATATTTT	CSASEHSGNTIYF
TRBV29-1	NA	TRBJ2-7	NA	TGCAGCGTCAAGCCCTCTACGGGGGCCTACGAGCAGTACTTC	CSVKPSTGAYEQYF
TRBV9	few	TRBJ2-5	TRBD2	TGTGCCAGCAGCCGGCGGGGGGGACAAGAGACCCAGTACTTC	CASSRRGGQETQYF
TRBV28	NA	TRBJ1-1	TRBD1	TGTGCCAGCCACAGGGGGTCGGGCACTGAAGCTTTCTTT	CASHRGSGTEAFF
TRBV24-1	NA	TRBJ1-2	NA	TGTGCCACCAGTGACCCCAGGGGCCTCGCGCCCCCTTACTATGGCTACACCTTC	CATSDPRGLAPPYYGYTF
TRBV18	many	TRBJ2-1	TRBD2	TGTGCCAGCTCACCCCCGGGGGGGCGGAACAATGAGCAGTTCTTC	CASSPPGGRNNEQFF
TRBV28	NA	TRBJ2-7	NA	TGTGCCAGCAGAGCCGCTAGCGGAGAAGGGGGCTACGAGCAGTACTTC	CASRAASGEGGYEQYF
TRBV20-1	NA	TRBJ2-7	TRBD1	TGCAGTGCTACCTTTTCCCCGGGACAGGGGGCTGGCGAGCAGTACTTC	CSATFSPGQGAGEQYF
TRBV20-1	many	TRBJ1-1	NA	TGCAGTGCTTTTGCCCGCAACACTGAAGCTTTCTTT	CSAFARNTEAFF
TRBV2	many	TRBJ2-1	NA	TGTGCCAGCAGTGATCAAGGCAATGAGCAGTTCTTC	CASSDQGNEQFF
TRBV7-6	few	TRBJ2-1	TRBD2	TGTGCCAGCAGCCCTACGGCGGGCGGGAGGGGAAATGAGCAGTTCTTC	CASSPTAGGRGNEQFF
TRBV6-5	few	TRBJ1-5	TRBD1	TGTGCCAGCAGTTTCTTCCAGGGGGCCGGTCAGCCCCAGCATTTT	CASSFFQGAGQPQHF
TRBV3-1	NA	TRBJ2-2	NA	TGTGCCAGCAGCCATTATCTTCAGAACACCGGGGAGCTGTTTTTT	CASSHYLQNTGELFF
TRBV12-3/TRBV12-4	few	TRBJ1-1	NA	TGTGCCAGCAGGTACGCCGTGAACACTGAAGCTTTCTTT	CASRYAVNTEAFF
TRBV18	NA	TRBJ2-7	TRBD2	TGTGCCAGCTCACCGAGGCCTAGCGGAGCCTCCTACGAGCAGTACTTC	CASSPRPSGASYEQYF
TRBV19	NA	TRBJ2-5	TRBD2	TGTGCCAGTAGTATAGCGGTGGGAGCCAGCGGGACCGGTATAGCCCAAGAGACCCAGTACTTC	CASSIAVGASGTGIAQETQYF
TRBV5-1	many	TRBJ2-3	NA	TGCGCCAGCAGATGGGGGCAGGGTTCCACAGATACGCAGTATTTT	CASRWGQGSTDTQYF
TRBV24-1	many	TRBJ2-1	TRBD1	TGTGCCACCAGTGATTCATGGGGCCAGGGGGCCTACAATGAGCAGTTCTTC	CATSDSWGQGAYNEQFF
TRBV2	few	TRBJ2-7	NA	TGTGCCAGCAAGACGTTGGCTGGCGAGCAGTACTTC	CASKTLAGEQYF
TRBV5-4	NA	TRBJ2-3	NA	TGTGCCAGCAGCTTTGATCGTTCATTCACAGATACGCAGTATTTT	CASSFDRSFTDTQYF
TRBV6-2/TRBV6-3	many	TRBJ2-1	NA	TGTGCCAGCAGTTACGGGGAGGGGGCTACGAATGAGCAGTTCTTC	CASSYGEGATNEQFF
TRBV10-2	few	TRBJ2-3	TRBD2	TGCGCCAGCAGACCTACTAGCGGGGGCCCGAGTAGCACAGATACGCAGTATTTT	CASRPTSGGPSSTDTQYF
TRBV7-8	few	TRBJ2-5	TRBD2	TGTGCCAGCAGCTTAGGGGTCTCGGTAGCGGGAGGGAGTAGGGAGACCCAGTACTTC	CASSLGVSVAGGSRETQYF
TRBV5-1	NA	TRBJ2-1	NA	TGCGCCAGCGCCGGGTCCGGGGGCTCGTACAATGAGCAGTTCTTC	CASAGSGGSYNEQFF
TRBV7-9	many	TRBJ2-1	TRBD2	TGTGCCAGCAGCTTAAGGATCGCTAGCGGGAGGGTAGGAGAGCAGTTCTTC	CASSLRIASGRVGEQFF